The T cell receptor beta chain described here comes from a study of T cell responses to AZD1222 COVID-19 vaccine. CDR1 is ENHRY and CDR2 is SYGVKD in the germline V gene. The CDR3 runs to 19 residues. Trimming removed 2 bases at V and 1 base at J, with 21 bases between. Measured with immunoSEQ multiplex PCR; TCRdb has only the in-frame clones, and not every one. The top ten clones hold 9.4% of a sample with over 100,000 clones, approximately 84% of them seen once. About this clone itself: Its cognate antigen is unknown.

Findings and limits, study-wide: Repertoire samples came only from after the peak T cell response. At 160-218 and 743-854, vaccine-associated CD4 TCRs were dominant, and they spanned spike.

Sequences were derived from peripheral blood, sampled on day 0 of AZD1222 vaccination. This sequence originates from an adult in good health. The rearrangement uses TRBV10-3 and TRBJ2-1; D may be TRBD1 (5 bases). The CDR3 is CAISEVTVRLVGSYNEQFF. CDR3 in DNA: TGTGCCATCAGTGAGGTGACAGTCAGGTTAGTAGGGTCCTACAATGAGCAGTTCTTC.